This T cell receptor beta chain was captured by sequencing in a study of T cells in Graves' hyperthyroidism and ophthalmopathy. Amplification of TCR beta CDR3 regions used RNA as the template. Researchers ran a first-round RT-PCR on the TCR CDR3 using the HTBI primer set. TCRdb fed the multiplex PCR reads into MiXCR, producing one record per CDR3 protein. The sample lists roughly 240,000 distinct CDR3 sequences; roughly a quarter were seen once. A NOSPECS grade of at least 4, a Clinical Activity Score of at least 3 and duration under 3 months were recorded in ophthalmopathy patients. Fresh 10 ml peripheral blood yielded PBMCs. The germline CDR1 and CDR2 sequences are MNHEY and SVGEGT. V was shortened by 0 bases and J by 4 bases, with 7 bases between the two germline ends. The CDR3 runs to 13 residues.

This chain uses TRBV6-2 or TRBV6-3 with TRBJ2-7; D unresolved. This TCR was sampled from a middle-aged woman with Graves' ophthalmopathy. Sequencing was carried out using blood. The CDR3 spells CASSYSIRYEQYF. Written as DNA, the CDR3 is TGTGCCAGCAGTTACTCGATCAGATACGAGCAGTACTTC.